The T cell receptor beta chain described here comes from a study of T cells in narcolepsy. Study at large: Patients with NT1 or NT2 and healthy control donors were enrolled. General observations from the study: Same-patient CSF and blood CD4+ T cell clonotypes included HCRT-specific and TRIB2-specific autoreactive ones. Blood of same and different patients, but not healthy controls, reportedly held recurring autoreactive clonotypes. No autoreactive T cell clone sequences appeared in some memory CD4+ repertoires.

With regard to this clone: Antigen specificity is unknown.

CDR1 is KGHSH, CDR2 LQKENI, per germline. The germline V and J ends were trimmed by 0 bases and 12 bases, with 11 bases remaining between them. This CDR3 region has 12 residues. The protocol was immunoSEQ multiplex PCR, while the TCRdb copy is restricted to in-frame clones and leaves out a portion. The top ten clones hold roughly 6.6% of a sample with 25,000 to 35,000 clones, 79% of them seen once. The receptor comes from a human donor in good health. Sequenced: memory (CD45RA-) CD4+ T cells from blood. The chain couples TRBV18 to TRBJ1-2, with D unclear. The CDR3 reads CASSPPTRLHTF. The CDR3 bases are TGTGCCAGCTCACCACCGACAAGGTTACACACCTTC.